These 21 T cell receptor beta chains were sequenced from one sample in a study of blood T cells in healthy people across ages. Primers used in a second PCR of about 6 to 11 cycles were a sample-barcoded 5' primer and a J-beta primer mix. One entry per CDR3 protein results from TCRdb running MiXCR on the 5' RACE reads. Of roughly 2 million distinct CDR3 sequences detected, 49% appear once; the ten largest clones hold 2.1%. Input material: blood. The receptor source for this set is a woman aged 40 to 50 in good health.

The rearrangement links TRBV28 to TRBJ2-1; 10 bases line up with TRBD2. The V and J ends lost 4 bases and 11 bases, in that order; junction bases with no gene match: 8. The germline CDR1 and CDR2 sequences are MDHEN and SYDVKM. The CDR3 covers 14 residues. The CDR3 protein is CASSSSGTSVQQFF. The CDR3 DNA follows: TGTGCCAGCAGTTCCTCCGGGACTAGCGTTCAGCAGTTCTTC.

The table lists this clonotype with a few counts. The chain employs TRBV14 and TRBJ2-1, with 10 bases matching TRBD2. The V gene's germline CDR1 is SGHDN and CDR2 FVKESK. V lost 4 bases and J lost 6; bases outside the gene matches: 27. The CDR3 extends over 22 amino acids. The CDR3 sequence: CASSRRILLERGGLLSGNEQFF. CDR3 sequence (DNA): TGTGCCAGCAGCCGAAGGATCCTTCTTGAGCGGGGGGGCCTTTTGTCGGGCAATGAGCAGTTCTTC. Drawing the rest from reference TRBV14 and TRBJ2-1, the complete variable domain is EAGVTQFPSHSVIEKGQTVTLRCDPISGHDNLYWYRRVMGKEIKFLLHFVKESKQDESGMPNNRFLAERTGGTYSTLKVQPAELEDSGVYFCASSRRILLERGGLLSGNEQFFGPGTRLTVL.

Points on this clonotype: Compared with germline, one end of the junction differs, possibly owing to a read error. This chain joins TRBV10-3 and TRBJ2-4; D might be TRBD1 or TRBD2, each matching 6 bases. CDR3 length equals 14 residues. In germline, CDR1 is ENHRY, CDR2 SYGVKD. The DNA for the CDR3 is TGTGCCATCAGTCGACAGGAGGGCGAAAACATTCGGTACTTC. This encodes CAISRQEGENIRYF.

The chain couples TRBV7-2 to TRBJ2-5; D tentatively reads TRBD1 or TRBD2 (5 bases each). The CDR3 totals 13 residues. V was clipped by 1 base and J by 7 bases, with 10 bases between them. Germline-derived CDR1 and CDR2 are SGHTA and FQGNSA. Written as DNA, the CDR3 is TGTGCCAGCAGCTTAGGCCGGGACGGGACCCAGTACTTC. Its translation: CASSLGRDGTQYF.

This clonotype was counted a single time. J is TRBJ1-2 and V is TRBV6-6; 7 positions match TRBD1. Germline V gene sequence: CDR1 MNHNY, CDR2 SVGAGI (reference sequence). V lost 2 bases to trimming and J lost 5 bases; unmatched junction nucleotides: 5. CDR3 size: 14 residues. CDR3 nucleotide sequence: TGTGCCAGCAGTTACGAGGGACAGATGTATGGCTACACCTTC. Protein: CASSYEGQMYGYTF.

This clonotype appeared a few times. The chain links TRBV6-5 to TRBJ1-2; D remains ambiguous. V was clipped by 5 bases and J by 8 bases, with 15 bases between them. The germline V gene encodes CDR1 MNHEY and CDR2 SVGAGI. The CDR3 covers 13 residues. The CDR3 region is CASSDGPRGGYTF. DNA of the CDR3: TGTGCCAGCAGTGACGGGCCTCGGGGAGGCTACACCTTC.

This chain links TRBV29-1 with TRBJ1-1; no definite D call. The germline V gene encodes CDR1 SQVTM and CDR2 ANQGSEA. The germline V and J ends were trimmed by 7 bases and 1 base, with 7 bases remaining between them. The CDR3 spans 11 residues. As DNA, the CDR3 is TGCAGCGCGGCAAAGAACACTGAAGCTTTCTTT. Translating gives CSAAKNTEAFF.

CDR3 residues: CASSLGGVAYNEQYF. CDR3 nucleotide sequence: TGTGCCAGCAGCTTAGGCGGGGTAGCCTACAATGAGCAGTACTTC. J is TRBJ2-1 and V is TRBV7-2, with D possibly matching TRBD2 (6 bases). The last part of the DNA fits TRBJ2-7 better; the J call may be wrong. The CDR3 is 15 amino acids. Germline V gene data show CDR1 as SGHTA and CDR2 as FQGNSA.

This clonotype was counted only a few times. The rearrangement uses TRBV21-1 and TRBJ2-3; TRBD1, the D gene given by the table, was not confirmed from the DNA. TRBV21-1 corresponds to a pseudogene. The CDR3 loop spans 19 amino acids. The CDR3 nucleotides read TGTGCCAGCAGCAAAGAAGGGAATACCGGGACAATCGGCACAGATACGCAGTATTTT. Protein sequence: CASSKEGNTGTIGTDTQYF.

The CDR3 coding sequence is TGCAGTGCTAGAACGCGGGGGGGCTTTATGTATGAGCAGTTCTTC. Residues: CSARTRGGFMYEQFF. The chain employs TRBV20-1 and TRBJ2-1, with 9 bases fitting TRBD2. The V gene's germline CDR1 is DFQATT and CDR2 SNEGSKA (reference sequence). The length of the CDR3 is 15 residues. The J segment lost 8 bases and the V segment lost 2 bases, leaving 10 bases of the junction unmatched.

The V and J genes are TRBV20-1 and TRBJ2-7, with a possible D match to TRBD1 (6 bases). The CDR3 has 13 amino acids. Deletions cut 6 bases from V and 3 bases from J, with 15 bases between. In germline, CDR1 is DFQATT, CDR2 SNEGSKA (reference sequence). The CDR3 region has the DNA TGCAGTGCCCAAAGGAAAGGGGGCTACGAGCAGTACTTC. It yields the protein CSAQRKGGYEQYF.

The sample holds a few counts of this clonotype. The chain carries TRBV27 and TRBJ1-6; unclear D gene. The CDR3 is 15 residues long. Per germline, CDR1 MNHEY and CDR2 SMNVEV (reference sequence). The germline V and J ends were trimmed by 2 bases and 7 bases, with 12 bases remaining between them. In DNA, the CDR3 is TGTGCCAGCAGTTTAATGGGCACACCAAATTCACCCCTCCACTTT. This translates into CASSLMGTPNSPLHF.

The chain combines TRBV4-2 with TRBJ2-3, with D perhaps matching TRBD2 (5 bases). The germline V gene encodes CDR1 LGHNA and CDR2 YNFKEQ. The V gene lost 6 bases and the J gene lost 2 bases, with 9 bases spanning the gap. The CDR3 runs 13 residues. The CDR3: CASRPGNTDTQYF. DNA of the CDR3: TGTGCCAGCAGACCCGGGAACACAGATACGCAGTATTTT.

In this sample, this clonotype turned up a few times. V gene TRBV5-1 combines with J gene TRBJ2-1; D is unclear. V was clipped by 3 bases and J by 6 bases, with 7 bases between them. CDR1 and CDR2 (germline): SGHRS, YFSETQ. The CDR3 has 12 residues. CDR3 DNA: TGCGCCAGCAGCTATGACCGCAATGAGCAGTTCTTC. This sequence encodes CASSYDRNEQFF.

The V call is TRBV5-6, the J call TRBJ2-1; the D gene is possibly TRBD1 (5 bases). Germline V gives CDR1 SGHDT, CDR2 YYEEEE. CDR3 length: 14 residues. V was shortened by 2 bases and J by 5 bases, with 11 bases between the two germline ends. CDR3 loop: CASSFLTENNEQFF. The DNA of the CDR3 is TGTGCCAGCAGCTTTTTGACAGAAAACAATGAGCAGTTCTTC.

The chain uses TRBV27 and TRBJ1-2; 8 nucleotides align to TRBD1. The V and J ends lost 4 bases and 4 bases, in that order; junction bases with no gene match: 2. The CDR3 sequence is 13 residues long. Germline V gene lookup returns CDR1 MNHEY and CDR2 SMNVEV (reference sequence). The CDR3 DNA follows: TGTGCCAGCAGTTCAGGGGGCCCCTATGGCTACACCTTC. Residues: CASSSGGPYGYTF.

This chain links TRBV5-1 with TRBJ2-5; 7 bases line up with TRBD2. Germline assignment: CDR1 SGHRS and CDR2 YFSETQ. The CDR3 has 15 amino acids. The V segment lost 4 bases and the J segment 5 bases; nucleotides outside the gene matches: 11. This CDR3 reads CASSLEGQGGETQYF. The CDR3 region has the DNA TGCGCCAGCAGCCTCGAGGGGCAGGGAGGGGAGACCCAGTACTTC.

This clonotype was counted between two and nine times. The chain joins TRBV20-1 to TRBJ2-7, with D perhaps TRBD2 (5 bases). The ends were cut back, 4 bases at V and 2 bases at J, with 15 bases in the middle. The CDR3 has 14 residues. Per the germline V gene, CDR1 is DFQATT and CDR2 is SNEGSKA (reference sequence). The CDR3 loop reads CSANELTRAYEQYF. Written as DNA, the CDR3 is TGCAGTGCTAACGAGCTAACTAGGGCCTACGAGCAGTACTTC.

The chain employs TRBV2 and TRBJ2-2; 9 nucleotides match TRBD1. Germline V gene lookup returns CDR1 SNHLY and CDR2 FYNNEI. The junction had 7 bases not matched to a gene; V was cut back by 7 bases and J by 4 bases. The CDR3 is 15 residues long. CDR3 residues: CASNLWTGVTGELFF. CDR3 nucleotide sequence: TGTGCCAGCAACCTGTGGACAGGGGTCACCGGGGAGCTGTTTTTT.

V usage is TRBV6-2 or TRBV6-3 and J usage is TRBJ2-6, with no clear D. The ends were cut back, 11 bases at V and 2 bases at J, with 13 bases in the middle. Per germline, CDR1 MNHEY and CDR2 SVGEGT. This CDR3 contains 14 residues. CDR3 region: CAAGVVPGANVLTF. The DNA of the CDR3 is TGTGCCGCCGGAGTAGTCCCTGGGGCCAACGTCCTGACTTTC.

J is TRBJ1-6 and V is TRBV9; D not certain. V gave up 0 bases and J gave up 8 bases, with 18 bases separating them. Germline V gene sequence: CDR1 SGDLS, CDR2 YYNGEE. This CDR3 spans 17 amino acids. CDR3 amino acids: CASSVGIAFERHSPLHF. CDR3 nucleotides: TGTGCCAGCAGCGTAGGTATAGCCTTCGAACGGCATTCACCCCTCCACTTT. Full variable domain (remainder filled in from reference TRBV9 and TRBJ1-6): DSGVTQTPKHLITATGQRVTLRCSPRSGDLSVYWYQQSLDQGLQFLIQYYNGEERAKGNILERFSAQQFPDLHSELNLSSLELGDSALYFCASSVGIAFERHSPLHFGNGTRLTVT.